These 32 T cell receptor beta chains were all obtained from the same sample, sequenced in a study of blood T cells in healthy people across ages (dated by TCRdb to between 2014 and 2017). The library was built by means of 5' RACE. The listed sequencing device is Illumina HiSeq 2500. The second PCR ran for about 6 to 12 cycles and used a J-beta primer mix along with a sample-barcoded 5' primer. The public reads were reprocessed in TCRdb via fastp at Q25 and MiXCR, keeping in-frame beta chains. Records with the same CDR3 protein are collapsed into one entry carrying the most frequent genes and DNA. For this sample the table gives 750,000 to 950,000 distinct CDR3 sequences, of which 25% to 30% were detected only once. Roughly 3.1% of the sample is held by the ten biggest clonotypes. These data also formed part of another study, on T cells of mothers and their children.

Sequenced material: blood. The receptors were gathered from a boy aged 5 to 17 in good health.

V gene TRBV6-1 combines with J gene TRBJ1-5, with TRBD1 as a possible D gene (6 bases). This CDR3 is built from 14 residues. Germline values: CDR1 MNHNS, CDR2 SASEGT. Trimming took 4 bases from V and 0 from J, leaving 7 bases between them. The CDR3 DNA sequence: TGTGCCAGCAGTGCAGGGGTTAGCAATCAGCCCCAGCATTTT. This sequence encodes CASSAGVSNQPQHF.

The chain combines TRBV5-5 with TRBJ1-6; D possibly corresponds to TRBD1 (5 bases). The V gene's germline CDR1 is SGHKS and CDR2 YYEKEE (reference sequence). The CDR3 length is 15 residues. V lost 0 bases to trimming and J lost 10 bases, with 14 bases between them. The CDR3 loop is CASSLVGGRESPLHF. The CDR3 region has the DNA TGTGCCAGCAGCTTGGTTGGCGGCAGGGAATCACCCCTCCACTTT.

This clonotype was detected many times. V is TRBV4-2 and J is TRBJ1-4; possibly TRBD1 for D (6 bases). This CDR3 contains 15 residues. Germline values: CDR1 LGHNA, CDR2 YNFKEQ. The germline V and J ends were trimmed by 6 bases and 6 bases, with 17 bases remaining between them. The CDR3 loop reads CASRPRGRGDEKLFF. The CDR3 nucleotides read TGTGCCAGCAGGCCCCGGGGGCGTGGGGATGAAAAACTGTTTTTT.

The chain couples TRBV6-5 to TRBJ2-1, with 7 bases identical to TRBD1. This CDR3 has 16 amino acids. The germline V gene encodes CDR1 MNHEY and CDR2 SVGAGI. Trimming at V came to 0 bases and at J to 7 bases, leaving 9 bases not matched to a gene. This CDR3 is CASSYSRAGGFNEQFF. As DNA, the CDR3 is TGTGCCAGCAGTTACTCTAGGGCAGGGGGATTTAATGAGCAGTTCTTC.

There are a few counts of this clonotype. This chain links TRBV9 with TRBJ2-1; D tentatively fits TRBD1 or TRBD2 (8 bases each). Looked up from germline, CDR1 is SGDLS and CDR2 is YYNGEE. The CDR3 has 17 amino acids. V was trimmed by 4 bases and J by 4 bases, leaving 21 bases between them. This chain's CDR3 is CASSPQGASGQYNEQFF. As DNA, the CDR3 is TGTGCCAGCAGCCCCCAGGGGGCTAGCGGGCAGTACAATGAGCAGTTCTTC.

The chain is built from TRBV20-1 and TRBJ1-5; D remains ambiguous. The CDR3 has 13 amino acids. Germline V gene data show CDR1 as DFQATT and CDR2 as SNEGSKA (reference sequence). The ends were cut back, 3 bases at V and 5 bases at J, with 11 bases in the middle. The CDR3 DNA is TGCAGTGCTAGGTCCACGAGGGATCAGCCCCAGCATTTT. Its protein is CSARSTRDQPQHF.

On this clonotype: A junction boundary mismatches the germline segment, possibly from a read error. The chain links TRBV7-7 to TRBJ2-5; D gene unclear. CDR1 SSHAT and CDR2 FNYEAQ come from the germline V gene (reference sequence). This CDR3 has 13 amino acids. CDR3 DNA: TGTGCTAGCAGCTTAGATAGGGAAAAGACCCAGTACTTC. Translating it yields CASSLDREKTQYF.

V gene TRBV27 combines with J gene TRBJ2-1, with 8 bases aligning to TRBD1. Losses at the gene ends were 3 bases for V and 4 bases for J; bases not matched to a gene: 8. CDR3 length equals 16 residues. Germline V gene lookup returns CDR1 MNHEY and CDR2 SMNVEV (reference sequence). CDR3 residues: CASSLRVQGAYNEQFF. The CDR3 DNA reads TGTGCCAGCAGTTTGCGGGTCCAGGGGGCTTACAATGAGCAGTTCTTC.

This chain uses TRBV30 with TRBJ1-4, with D uncertain. The length of the CDR3 is 13 residues. V lost 7 bases to trimming and J lost 8 bases, with 17 bases between them. Germline values: CDR1 GTSNPN, CDR2 SVGIG (reference sequence). The DNA for the CDR3 is TGTGCCTCGGAGTACCAGGTTCAGGAAAAACTGTTTTTT. Translated: CASEYQVQEKLFF.

The chain has TRBV4-1 and TRBJ2-3; D assignment may be TRBD1 or TRBD2 (5 bases each). The CDR3 loop spans 15 amino acids. Trimming took 5 bases from V and 1 from J, leaving 13 bases between them. CDR1 MGHRA and CDR2 YSYEKL come from the germline V gene. CDR3 amino acids: CASSYLRDGTDTQYF. In DNA, the CDR3 is TGCGCCAGCAGCTACCTCCGGGACGGCACAGATACGCAGTATTTT.

This clonotype has only one observation. V usage is TRBV9 and J usage is TRBJ1-3; D gene ambiguous. The V end lost 4 bases, the J end lost 6 bases, and 8 bases lay between the germline ends. The germline V gene encodes CDR1 SGDLS and CDR2 YYNGEE. This CDR3 has 12 amino acids. Here the CDR3 DNA reads TGTGCCAGCAGCCCGGAGCTAAACACCATATATTTT. It encodes CASSPELNTIYF.

This clonotype has more than one count but fewer than ten. The chain combines TRBV2 with TRBJ1-1; D is perhaps TRBD1 (6 bases). Trimming removed 11 bases at V and 5 bases at J, with 18 bases between. The germline CDR1 and CDR2 sequences are SNHLY and FYNNEI. There are 13 residues in the CDR3. The CDR3 here is CAGTGGGWTEAFF. The DNA for the CDR3 is TGTGCCGGCACCGGCGGGGGCTGGACTGAAGCTTTCTTT.

The chain couples TRBV7-2 to TRBJ2-5; 15 nucleotides align to TRBD2. The tail of the sequence fits TRBJ2-7 better, so the J call may be wrong. Germline loops: CDR1 SGHTA, CDR2 FQGNSA. This CDR3 spans 16 amino acids. CDR3 DNA sequence: TGTGCCAGCAGCGGCCGGACTAGCGGGGGGGGCTACGAGCAGTACTTC. As protein: CASSGRTSGGGYEQYF.

The chain combines TRBV5-1 with TRBJ2-7; a possible D gene is TRBD2 (6 bases). This CDR3 has 15 residues. The germline gives CDR1 SGHRS, CDR2 YFSETQ. V dropped 3 bases and J dropped 7 bases, with 20 bases sitting between them. In DNA form, the CDR3 reads TGCGCCAGCAGCTCCGGCGGGGCTAGGCTCGGGGAGCAGTACTTC. Translating gives CASSSGGARLGEQYF.

This clonotype showed up many times. This chain joins TRBV24-1 and TRBJ2-6; no definite D call. CDR1 and CDR2 (germline): KGHDR, SFDVKD. The ends were cut back, 9 bases at V and 0 bases at J, with 11 bases in the middle. The CDR3 has 15 amino acids. The CDR3 DNA follows: TGTGCCACCGTCCGGTTTCCCTCTGGGGCCAACGTCCTGACTTTC. It specifies CATVRFPSGANVLTF.

This clonotype was seen many times. The chain joins TRBV7-7 to TRBJ2-5, with 7 bases fitting TRBD2. The CDR3 has 15 residues. With 0 bases clipped from V and 4 bases from J, the junction kept 5 bases outside the gene matches. Looked up from germline, CDR1 is SSHAT and CDR2 is FNYEAQ (reference sequence). The CDR3 sequence: CASSLAGLSGETQYF. Here the CDR3 DNA reads TGTGCCAGCAGCTTAGCGGGACTATCAGGAGAGACCCAGTACTTC.

This clonotype was recorded only once. The chain uses TRBV9 and TRBJ2-1; D perhaps matches TRBD1 (8 bases). The CDR3 consists of 16 residues. Germline V gene sequence: CDR1 SGDLS, CDR2 YYNGEE. Trimming took 2 bases from V and 7 from J, leaving 19 bases between them. This CDR3 is CASSVLGTGGVNEQFF. The CDR3 coding sequence is TGTGCCAGCAGCGTTCTAGGCACAGGGGGGGTGAATGAGCAGTTCTTC.

A few counts support this clonotype. A junction end diverges from the germline sequence, so it may reflect a read error. The chain uses TRBV9 and TRBJ2-3, with TRBD2 matching 8 bases. The CDR3 consists of 15 residues. Germline V gives CDR1 SGDLS, CDR2 YYNGEE. The CDR3 spells CASTTGGGTTDTRYF. CDR3 coding DNA: TGTGCCAGCACCACCGGCGGGGGGACCACAGATACGCGGTATTTT.

This clonotype was seen at least ten times. The genes are TRBV5-1 and TRBJ2-1; TRBD1 is a possible D gene (6 bases). The germline V and J ends were trimmed by 0 bases and 3 bases, with 10 bases remaining between them. This CDR3 spans 15 amino acids. The germline V gene encodes CDR1 SGHRS and CDR2 YFSETQ. CDR3 in amino acids: CASSLGGRLYNEQFF. The CDR3 region has the DNA TGCGCCAGCAGCTTGGGGGGGCGCCTCTACAATGAGCAGTTCTTC. Filled out from reference TRBV5-1 and TRBJ2-1, the complete variable domain reads KAGVTQTPRYLIKTRGQQVTLSCSPISGHRSVSWYQQTPGQGLQFLFEYFSETQRNKGNFPGRFSGRQFSNSRSEMNVSTLELGDSALYLCASSLGGRLYNEQFFGPGTRLTVL.

This clonotype came up a few times. The rearrangement joins TRBV10-3 to TRBJ2-5; tentatively, D is TRBD2 (6 bases). The DNA end favors TRBJ2-7, so the J call may be wrong. Germline-derived CDR1 and CDR2 are ENHRY and SYGVKD. The CDR3 covers 14 residues. CDR3 DNA sequence: TGTGCCATCAGTCCGGGACTCGGGGGAGACGAGCAGTACTTC. Amino acids: CAISPGLGGDEQYF.

This chain links TRBV30 with TRBJ2-3; D not certain. The CDR3 length is 13 residues. V lost 3 bases to trimming and J lost 5 bases, with 12 bases between them. CDR1 is GTSNPN, CDR2 SVGIG, per germline (reference sequence). The CDR3 sequence is CAWSLLGGDTQYF. In nucleotides, the CDR3 is TGTGCCTGGAGCCTTCTAGGTGGAGATACGCAGTATTTT.

This chain joins TRBV7-9 and TRBJ2-5, with D perhaps TRBD1 (5 bases). The J call may be wrong; the DNA end is better matched by TRBJ2-7. The CDR3 covers 14 residues. Germline values: CDR1 SEHNR, CDR2 FQNEAQ (reference sequence). In DNA, the CDR3 is TGTGCCAGCAGCTTAGGCAGGGCCCCATACGAGCAGTACTTC. It codes for CASSLGRAPYEQYF.

This clonotype has more than one count but fewer than ten. The chain combines TRBV6-1 with TRBJ2-5, with TRBD2 matching 11 bases. This CDR3 spans 16 amino acids. Trimming took 6 bases from V and 5 from J; bases not matched to a gene: 11. Germline CDR1 reads MNHNS; CDR2 reads SASEGT. The CDR3 DNA sequence: TGTGCCAGCAGCCTGGGACTAGCGGCCACGGGGGAGACCCAGTACTTC. Its protein is CASSLGLAATGETQYF.

This clonotype showed up just a few times. V usage is TRBV3-1 and J usage is TRBJ1-2; no reliable D call. The CDR3 loop spans 12 amino acids. V was shortened by 4 bases and J by 8 bases, with 11 bases between the two germline ends. CDR1 is LGHDT, CDR2 YNNKEL, per germline (reference sequence). CDR3 in amino acids: CASSRGPGGYTF. CDR3 sequence (DNA): TGTGCCAGCAGCCGCGGCCCGGGGGGCTACACCTTC.

The chain has TRBV4-1 and TRBJ2-5; 10 bases are shared with TRBD2. CDR3 size: 15 residues. The germline V gene encodes CDR1 MGHRA and CDR2 YSYEKL. Trimming removed 2 bases from V and 3 bases from J; junction bases left unmatched: 3. CDR3 sequence: CASSQPLAGEETQYF. The DNA of the CDR3 is TGCGCCAGCAGCCAACCCCTAGCGGGGGAAGAGACCCAGTACTTC.

The DNA of the CDR3 is TGTGCCAGCAGTTACGGGTTTGGGGAGAGGACTGAAGCTTTCTTT. Amino acid sequence: CASSYGFGERTEAFF. This chain uses TRBV6-6 with TRBJ1-1; D not resolved. The V and J ends lost 2 bases and 5 bases respectively, with 15 bases between them. Germline V lookup: CDR1 MNHNY, CDR2 SVGAGI (reference sequence). The length of the CDR3 is 15 residues.

The V gene is TRBV29-1, the J gene TRBJ2-7; a possible D gene is TRBD1 (5 bases). The CDR3 consists of 15 residues. The V gene's germline CDR1 is SQVTM and CDR2 ANQGSEA. With 0 bases removed from V and 7 bases from J, the gap between germline ends came to 19 bases. DNA of the CDR3: TGCAGCGTTGAAGATCTTAGGCAGGGCCCCGGGGAGCAGTACTTC. Its translation: CSVEDLRQGPGEQYF.

The chain carries TRBV5-1 and TRBJ1-2, with TRBD1 identical over 8 bases. The trim removed 4 bases at V and 2 bases at J, leaving 4 bases unmatched. The CDR3 runs 14 residues. The germline gives CDR1 SGHRS, CDR2 YFSETQ. In DNA form, the CDR3 reads TGCGCCAGCAGCGGGCGACAGGGGAACTATGGCTACACCTTC. This codes for CASSGRQGNYGYTF.

This clonotype was counted many times. J is TRBJ2-1 and V is TRBV12-3 or TRBV12-4; D not certain. The germline V and J ends were trimmed by 4 bases and 8 bases, with 9 bases remaining between them. The CDR3 runs to 12 residues. The CDR3, as DNA: TGTGCCAGCAGTTCACTGGGCGATGAGCAGTTCTTC. It specifies CASSSLGDEQFF.

J is TRBJ2-5 and V is TRBV10-3, with TRBD1 matching 7 bases. The germline V gene has CDR1 ENHRY and CDR2 SYGVKD. V lost 3 bases to trimming and J lost 4 bases; unmatched junction nucleotides: 8. The CDR3 loop spans 15 amino acids. CDR3 coding DNA: TGTGCCATCAGTGACTCTGTGAGGGGGCGAGAGACCCAGTACTTC. It is translated as CAISDSVRGRETQYF.

This rearrangement joins TRBV5-1 to TRBJ2-7; weak D call: TRBD1 (6 bases). Looked up from germline, CDR1 is SGHRS and CDR2 is YFSETQ. There are 12 residues in the CDR3. The ends were cut back, 4 bases at V and 4 bases at J, with 9 bases in the middle. DNA for the CDR3: TGCGCCAGCAGCACTGACAGGTACGAGCAGTACTTC. As protein: CASSTDRYEQYF.

Worth noting for this clonotype: Relative to the germline gene, one junction end is altered; a read error may explain this. The chain is built from TRBV15 and TRBJ2-1, with D perhaps TRBD2 (6 bases). The CDR3 length is 12 residues. Germline loops: CDR1 LNHNV, CDR2 YYDKDF (reference sequence). This chain's CDR3 is CATSRDSGVQVF. The CDR3 DNA reads TGTGCCACCAGCAGAGATTCGGGGGTTCAGGTCTTC.